This T cell receptor beta chain came from a study of T cells in localized non-small cell lung cancer. Study-level results: Heterogeneity remains possible, as sequencing covered one tumor region only.

Assay: immunoSEQ multiplex PCR; the TCRdb copy retains only in-frame clones and omits some. The repertoire holds about 3,000 clones, with approximately 20% as singletons. Within the sample, this clone is medium-sized. Its antigen is still unknown. The CDR3 has 14 residues. The germline V gene encodes CDR1 SGHNT and CDR2 YENEEA. The V gene lost 3 bases and the J gene lost 3 bases, with 10 bases spanning the gap. The sample here was lung tumor tissue, taken before any cancer treatment. The receptor's source is a man between 40 and 70 years old with stage I squamous cell lung carcinoma. The gene calls are TRBV11-3 and TRBJ2-3; TRBD1 is a possible D gene (5 bases). CDR3 sequence: CASSLAGWTDTQYF. In DNA form, the CDR3 reads TGTGCCAGCAGCTTGGCAGGGTGGACAGATACGCAGTATTTT.